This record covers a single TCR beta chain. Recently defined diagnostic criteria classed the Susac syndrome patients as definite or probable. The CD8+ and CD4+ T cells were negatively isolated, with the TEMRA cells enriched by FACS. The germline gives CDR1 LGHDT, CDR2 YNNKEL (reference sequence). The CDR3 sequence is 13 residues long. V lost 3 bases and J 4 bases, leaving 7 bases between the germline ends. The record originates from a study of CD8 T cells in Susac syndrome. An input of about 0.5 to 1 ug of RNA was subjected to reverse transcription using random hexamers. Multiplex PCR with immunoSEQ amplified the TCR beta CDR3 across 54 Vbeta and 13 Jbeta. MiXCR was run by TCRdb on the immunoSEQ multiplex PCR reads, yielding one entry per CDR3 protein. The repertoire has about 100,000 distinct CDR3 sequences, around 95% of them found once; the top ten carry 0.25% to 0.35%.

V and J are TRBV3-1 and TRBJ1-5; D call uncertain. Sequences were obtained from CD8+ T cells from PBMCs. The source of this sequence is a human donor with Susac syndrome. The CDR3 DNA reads TGTGCCAGCAGCCATGGAGGGAATCAGCCCCAGCATTTT. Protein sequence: CASSHGGNQPQHF.